This T cell receptor (beta chain) emerged from a study of T cells in Graves' hyperthyroidism and ophthalmopathy. The CDR3 contains 16 residues. Germline CDR1 reads SGDLS; CDR2 reads YYNGEE. Trimming at V came to 4 bases and at J to 2 bases, leaving 5 bases not matched to a gene. This clonotype was recorded a few times. Researchers amplified the TCR beta CDR3 regions from RNA transcripts. TCR CDR3 underwent first-round RT-PCR with the HTBI primer set. One entry per CDR3 protein, called by TCRdb with MiXCR from the multiplex PCR reads. The table lists 500,000 to 650,000 distinct CDR3 sequences, about 20% of them singletons.

Sequenced material: blood. The clonotype was recovered from a man aged 35 to 55 with Graves' ophthalmopathy. The V gene is TRBV9, the J gene TRBJ2-1; the match to TRBD2 covers 11 bases. The CDR3: CASSPRLAGPYNEQFF. For the CDR3, the DNA is TGTGCCAGCAGCCCGAGACTAGCGGGACCCTACAATGAGCAGTTCTTC.